The clone carrying this T cell receptor (beta chain) came up a few times. Combining a sample-barcoded 5' primer with a J-beta primer mix, a second PCR ran for roughly 6 to 12 cycles. TCRdb used MiXCR to reprocess the 5' RACE reads, holding one entry per CDR3 protein. In the table there are over 600,000 distinct CDR3 sequences, approximately 60% of which are singletons. These data come from a study of blood T cells in healthy people across ages. The origin of this receptor is a man aged 35-49 years in good health. The specimen was blood.

CDR3 sequence (DNA): TGTGCCAGCAGCTTAGTCCGGGCGGGAGTCGATAATGAGCAGTTCTTC. The encoded protein is CASSLVRAGVDNEQFF. The gene calls are TRBV7-2 and TRBJ2-1, with TRBD2 identical over 7 bases. The CDR3 loop spans 16 amino acids. With 1 base clipped from V and 7 bases from J, the junction kept 10 bases outside the gene matches. Germline CDR1 SGHTA, CDR2 FQGNSA.